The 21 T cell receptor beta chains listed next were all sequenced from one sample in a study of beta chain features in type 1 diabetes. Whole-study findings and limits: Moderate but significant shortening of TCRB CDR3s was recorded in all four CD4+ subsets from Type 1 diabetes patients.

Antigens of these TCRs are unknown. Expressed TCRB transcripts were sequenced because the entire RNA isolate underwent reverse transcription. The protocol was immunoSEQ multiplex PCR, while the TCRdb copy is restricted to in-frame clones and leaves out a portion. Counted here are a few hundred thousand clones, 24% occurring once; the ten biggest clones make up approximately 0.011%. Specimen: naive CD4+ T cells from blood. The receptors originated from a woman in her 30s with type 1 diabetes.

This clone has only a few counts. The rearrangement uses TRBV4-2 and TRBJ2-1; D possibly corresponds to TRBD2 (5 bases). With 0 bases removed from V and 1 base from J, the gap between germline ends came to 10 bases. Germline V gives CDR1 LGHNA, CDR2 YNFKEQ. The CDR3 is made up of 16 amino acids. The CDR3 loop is CASSQEASGSYNEQFF. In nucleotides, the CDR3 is TGTGCCAGCAGCCAAGAAGCGAGCGGTTCCTACAATGAGCAGTTCTTC.

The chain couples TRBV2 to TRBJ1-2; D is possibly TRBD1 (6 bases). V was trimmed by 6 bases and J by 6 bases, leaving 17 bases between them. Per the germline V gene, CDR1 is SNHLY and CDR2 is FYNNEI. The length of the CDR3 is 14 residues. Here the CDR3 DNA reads TGTGCCAGCAGCGCCTGGACAGCGAGGGATGGCTACACCTTC. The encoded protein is CASSAWTARDGYTF. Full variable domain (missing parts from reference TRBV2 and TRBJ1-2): EPEVTQTPSHQVTQMGQEVILRCVPISNHLYFYWYRQILGQKVEFLVSFYNNEISEKSEIFDDQFSVERPDGSNFTLKIRSTKLEDSAMYFCASSAWTARDGYTFGSGTRLTVV.

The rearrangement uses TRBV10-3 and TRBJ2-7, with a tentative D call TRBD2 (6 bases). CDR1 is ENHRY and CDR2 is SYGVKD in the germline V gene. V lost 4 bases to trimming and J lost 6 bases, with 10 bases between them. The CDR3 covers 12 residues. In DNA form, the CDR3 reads TGTGCCATCAGTGGAGCCGGGGGCGAGCAGTACTTC. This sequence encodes CAISGAGGEQYF.

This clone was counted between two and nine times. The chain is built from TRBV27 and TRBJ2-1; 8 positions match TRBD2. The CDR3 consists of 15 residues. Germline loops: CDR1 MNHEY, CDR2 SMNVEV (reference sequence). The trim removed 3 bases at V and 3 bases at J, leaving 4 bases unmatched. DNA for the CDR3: TGTGCCAGCAGTTTTTCGGGACTAGTCTACAATGAGCAGTTCTTC. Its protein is CASSFSGLVYNEQFF.

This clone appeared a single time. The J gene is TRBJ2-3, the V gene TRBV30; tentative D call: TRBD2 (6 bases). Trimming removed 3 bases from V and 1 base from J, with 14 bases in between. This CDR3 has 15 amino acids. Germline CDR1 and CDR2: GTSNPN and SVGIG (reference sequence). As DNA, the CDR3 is TGTGCCTGGAGAACGTCAGCGGGTGGCACAGATACGCAGTATTTT. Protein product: CAWRTSAGGTDTQYF.

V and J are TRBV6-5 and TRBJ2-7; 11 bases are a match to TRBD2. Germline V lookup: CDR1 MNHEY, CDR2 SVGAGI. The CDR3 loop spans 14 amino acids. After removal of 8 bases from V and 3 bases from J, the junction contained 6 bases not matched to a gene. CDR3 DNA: TGTGCCAGCCAGCTAGCGGGAGGACACTACGAGCAGTACTTC. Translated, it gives CASQLAGGHYEQYF.

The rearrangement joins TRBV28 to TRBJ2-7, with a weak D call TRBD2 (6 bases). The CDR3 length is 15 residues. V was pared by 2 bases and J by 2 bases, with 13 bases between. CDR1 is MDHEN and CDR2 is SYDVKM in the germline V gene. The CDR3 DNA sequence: TGTGCCAGCAGTTTAAGCGGGCGGGTTGCCTACGAGCAGTACTTC. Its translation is CASSLSGRVAYEQYF.

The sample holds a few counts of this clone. Here the CDR3 reads CASSADSQETQYF. In DNA form, the CDR3 reads TGCGCCAGCAGCGCGGACTCCCAAGAGACCCAGTACTTC. The chain has TRBV5-1 and TRBJ2-5; a possible D gene is TRBD2 (5 bases). Germline V CDR1 and CDR2: SGHRS, YFSETQ. Trimming cost V 4 bases and J 1 base, with 8 bases left between them. The length of the CDR3 is 13 residues.

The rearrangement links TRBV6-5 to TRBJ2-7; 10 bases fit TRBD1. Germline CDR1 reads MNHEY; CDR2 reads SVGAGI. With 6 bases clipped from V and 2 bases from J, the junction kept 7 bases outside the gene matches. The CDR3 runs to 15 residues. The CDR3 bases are TGTGCCAGCAGAAAAGCGGACAGGGGGACCTACGAGCAGTACTTC. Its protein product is CASRKADRGTYEQYF.

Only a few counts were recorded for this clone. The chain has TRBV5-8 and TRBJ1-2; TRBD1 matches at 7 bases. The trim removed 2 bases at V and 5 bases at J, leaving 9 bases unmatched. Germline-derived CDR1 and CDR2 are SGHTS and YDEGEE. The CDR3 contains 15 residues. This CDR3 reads CASSLTGAASYGYTF. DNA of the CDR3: TGTGCCAGCAGCTTAACAGGGGCAGCGTCGTATGGCTACACCTTC.

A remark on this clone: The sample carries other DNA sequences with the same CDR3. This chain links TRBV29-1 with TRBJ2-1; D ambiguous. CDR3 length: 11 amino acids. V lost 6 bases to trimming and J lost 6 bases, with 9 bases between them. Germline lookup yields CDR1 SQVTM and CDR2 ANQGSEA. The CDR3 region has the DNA TGCAGCGTGCGACTCGGCAATGAGCAGTTCTTC. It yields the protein CSVRLGNEQFF.

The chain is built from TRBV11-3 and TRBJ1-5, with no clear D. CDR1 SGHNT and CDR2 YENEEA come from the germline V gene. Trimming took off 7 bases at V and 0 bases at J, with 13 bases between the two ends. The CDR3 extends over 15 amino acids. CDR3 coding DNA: TGTGCCAGCACCCTCCCCGGGGATAGCAATCAGCCCCAGCATTTT. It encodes CASTLPGDSNQPQHF. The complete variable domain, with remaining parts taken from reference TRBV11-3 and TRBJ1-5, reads EAGVVQSPRYKIIEKKQPVAFWCNPISGHNTLYWYLQNLGQGPELLIRYENEEAVDDSQLPKDRFSAERLKGVDSTLKIQPAELGDSAVYLCASTLPGDSNQPQHFGDGTRLSIL.

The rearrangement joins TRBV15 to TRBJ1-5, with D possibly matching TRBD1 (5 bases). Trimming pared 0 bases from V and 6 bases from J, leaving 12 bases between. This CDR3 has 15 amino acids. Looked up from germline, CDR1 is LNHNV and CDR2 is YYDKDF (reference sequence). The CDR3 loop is CATSREVAQGQPQHF. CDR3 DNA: TGTGCCACCAGCAGAGAGGTTGCCCAGGGTCAGCCCCAGCATTTT.

The CDR3 loop reads CASSEGTGLNIQYF. CDR3 bases: TGTGCCAGCAGTGAAGGGACAGGGCTAAACATTCAGTACTTC. The V and J genes are TRBV6-1 and TRBJ2-4; 8 bases align to TRBD1. In germline, CDR1 is MNHNS, CDR2 SASEGT. The junction had 2 bases not matched to a gene; V was cut back by 1 base and J by 6 bases. CDR3 length: 14 residues.

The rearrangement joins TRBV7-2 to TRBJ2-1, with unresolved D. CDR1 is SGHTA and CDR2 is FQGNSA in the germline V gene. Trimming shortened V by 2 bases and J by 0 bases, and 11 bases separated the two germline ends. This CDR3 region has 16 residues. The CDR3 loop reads CASSLSADLSYNEQFF. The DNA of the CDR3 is TGTGCCAGCAGCTTATCGGCGGATCTCTCCTACAATGAGCAGTTCTTC.

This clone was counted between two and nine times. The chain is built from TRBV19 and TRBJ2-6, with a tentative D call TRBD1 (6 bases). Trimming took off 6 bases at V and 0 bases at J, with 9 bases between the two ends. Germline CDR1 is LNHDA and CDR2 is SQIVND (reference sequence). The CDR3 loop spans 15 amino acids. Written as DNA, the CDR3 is TGTGCCAGTAGCCGGGACACCTCTGGGGCCAACGTCCTGACTTTC. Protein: CASSRDTSGANVLTF.

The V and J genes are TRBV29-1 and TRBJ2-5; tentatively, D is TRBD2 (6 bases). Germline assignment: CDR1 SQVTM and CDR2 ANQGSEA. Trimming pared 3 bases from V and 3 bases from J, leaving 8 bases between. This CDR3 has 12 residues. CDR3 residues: CSVEGGEETQYF. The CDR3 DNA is TGCAGCGTTGAGGGGGGTGAAGAGACCCAGTACTTC.

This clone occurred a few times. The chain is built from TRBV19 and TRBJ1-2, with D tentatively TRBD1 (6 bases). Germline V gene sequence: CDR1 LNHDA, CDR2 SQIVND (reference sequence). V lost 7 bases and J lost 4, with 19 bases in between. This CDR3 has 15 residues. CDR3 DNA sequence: TGTGCCAGTACCAACCGCGGACAGAACCTCTATGGCTACACCTTC. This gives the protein CASTNRGQNLYGYTF.

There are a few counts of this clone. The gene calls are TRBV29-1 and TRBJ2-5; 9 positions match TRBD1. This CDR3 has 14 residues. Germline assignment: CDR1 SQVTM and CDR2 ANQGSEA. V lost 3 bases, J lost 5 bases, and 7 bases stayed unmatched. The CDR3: CSVDFRDRVETQYF. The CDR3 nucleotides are TGCAGCGTTGACTTCCGGGACAGGGTTGAGACCCAGTACTTC.

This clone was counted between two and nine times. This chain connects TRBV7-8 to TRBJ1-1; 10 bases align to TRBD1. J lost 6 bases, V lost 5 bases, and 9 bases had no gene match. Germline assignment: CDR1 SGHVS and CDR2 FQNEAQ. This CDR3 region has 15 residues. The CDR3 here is CASSHSLGQGSEAFF. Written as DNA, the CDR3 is TGTGCCAGCAGCCATTCCTTGGGACAGGGGTCTGAAGCTTTCTTT. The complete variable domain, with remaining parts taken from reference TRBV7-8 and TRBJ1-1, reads GAGVSQSPRYKVAKRGQDVALRCDPISGHVSLFWYQQALGQGPEFLTYFQNEAQLDKSGLPSDRFFAERPEGSVSTLKIQRTQQEDSAVYLCASSHSLGQGSEAFFGQGTRLTVV.

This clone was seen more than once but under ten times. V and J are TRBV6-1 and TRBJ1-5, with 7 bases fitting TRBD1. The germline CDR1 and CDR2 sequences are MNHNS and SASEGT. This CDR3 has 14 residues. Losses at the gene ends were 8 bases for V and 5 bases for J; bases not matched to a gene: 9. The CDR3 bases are TGTGCCAGCGGGTCCGGGACAGACCATCAGCCCCAGCATTTT. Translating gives CASGSGTDHQPQHF.